The 11 T cell receptor beta chains below come from one sample, sequenced in a study of graft-versus-host responses after intestinal transplantation. Sequencing was performed with immunoSEQ multiplex PCR; in TCRdb, only in-frame clones are kept and a portion is missing. The data hold some 110,000 clones, with approximately 93% observed a single time. Which antigens these TCRs recognize remains unknown. The input for sequencing was unstimulated CD8+ T cells sorted from spleen or lymph node cells, taken before transplant. The receptor set was obtained from a human donor who was the organ donor for an intestinal transplant.

The chain couples TRBV19 to TRBJ2-1; a possible D gene is TRBD2 (6 bases). Trimming took 2 bases from V and 7 from J, leaving 15 bases between them. Germline V gene sequence: CDR1 LNHDA, CDR2 SQIVND (reference sequence). The CDR3 is 15 residues long. The CDR3 protein is CASSIWGLLGNEQFF. DNA of the CDR3: TGTGCCAGTAGTATATGGGGACTCCTGGGGAATGAGCAGTTCTTC.

The J gene is TRBJ2-2, the V gene TRBV28; the D is unclear. This CDR3 has 17 amino acids. The ends were cut back, 1 base at V and 2 bases at J, with 14 bases in the middle. CDR1 MDHEN and CDR2 SYDVKM come from the germline V gene. The CDR3 DNA follows: TGTGCCAGCAGTTTATTACCCGGACCGGTTAACACCGGGGAGCTGTTTTTT. Translated: CASSLLPGPVNTGELFF.

A single count supports this clone. The rearrangement joins TRBV28 to TRBJ2-3; possible D gene TRBD2, 5 bases. CDR1 and CDR2 from the germline V gene are MDHEN and SYDVKM. This CDR3 is 14 amino acids long. V was cut by 6 bases and J by 4 bases, with 14 bases left in between. The CDR3: CASSLGAAADTQYF. In DNA, the CDR3 is TGTGCCAGCAGCCTTGGAGCGGCGGCAGATACGCAGTATTTT.

J is TRBJ2-1 and V is TRBV29-1; perhaps TRBD1 as D (6 bases). The CDR3 runs to 13 residues. With 8 bases removed from V and 6 bases from J, the gap between germline ends came to 17 bases. Germline assignment: CDR1 SQVTM and CDR2 ANQGSEA. The CDR3 DNA is TGCAGCCCCGGGGACACCGGCCCCAATGAGCAGTTCTTC. Protein product: CSPGDTGPNEQFF.

Only a few counts were recorded for this clone. The gene calls are TRBV5-4 and TRBJ1-1; possible D gene TRBD1, 6 bases. The CDR3 is 12 residues long. Trimming took off 4 bases at V and 6 bases at J, with 10 bases between the two ends. CDR1 and CDR2 from the germline V gene are SGHNT and YYREEE (reference sequence). This chain's CDR3 is CASSGQIPEAFF. The CDR3 nucleotides are TGTGCCAGCAGCGGACAGATCCCTGAAGCTTTCTTT.

This rearrangement joins TRBV7-9 to TRBJ2-1; weak D call: TRBD2 (5 bases). This CDR3 has 12 amino acids. V gave up 5 bases and J gave up 10 bases, with 12 bases separating them. CDR1 is SEHNR, CDR2 FQNEAQ, per germline (reference sequence). CDR3 residues: CASSEIALEQFF. The DNA for the CDR3 is TGTGCCAGCAGCGAGATAGCGCTAGAGCAGTTCTTC.

The chain combines TRBV19 with TRBJ1-2; D is perhaps TRBD1 (5 bases). There are 13 residues in the CDR3. Germline loops: CDR1 LNHDA, CDR2 SQIVND (reference sequence). The V end was cut by 5 bases, the J end by 3 bases, with 10 bases between. Here the CDR3 reads CASSHGTDYGYTF. In nucleotides, the CDR3 is TGTGCCAGTAGTCACGGGACGGACTATGGCTACACCTTC. Based on the CDR3 plus reference TRBV19 and TRBJ1-2, the full variable domain is DGGITQSPKYLFRKEGQNVTLSCEQNLNHDAMYWYRQDPGQGLRLIYYSQIVNDFQKGDIAEGYSVSREKKESFPLTVTSAQKNPTAFYLCASSHGTDYGYTFGSGTRLTVV.

The rearrangement uses TRBV6-1 and TRBJ1-1; 9 bases fit TRBD1. Looked up from germline, CDR1 is MNHNS and CDR2 is SASEGT. V shed 6 bases, J shed 0 bases, and the junction held 2 bases outside the gene matches. The CDR3 length is 14 residues. CDR3 protein: CASSWTGVNTEAFF. In nucleotides, the CDR3 is TGTGCCAGCAGCTGGACAGGGGTGAACACTGAAGCTTTCTTT.

J is TRBJ2-2 and V is TRBV27; 8 bases agree with TRBD2. CDR1 is MNHEY, CDR2 SMNVEV, per germline (reference sequence). V dropped 4 bases and J dropped 8; count of bases not matched to a gene: 9. This CDR3 has 15 amino acids. The CDR3 spells CASSSTAGDPGELFF. The CDR3 region has the DNA TGTGCCAGCAGTTCCACAGCGGGGGACCCGGGGGAGCTGTTTTTT.

J is TRBJ2-1 and V is TRBV6-1; 8 nucleotides match TRBD2. This CDR3 spans 14 amino acids. V lost 1 base and J lost 10; bases outside the gene matches: 6. Germline loops: CDR1 MNHNS, CDR2 SASEGT. The CDR3 bases are TGTGCCAGCAGTGAAGAGCGGGAGTGGGGGGAGCAGTTCTTC. The encoded protein is CASSEEREWGEQFF.

This clone is a singleton in its sample. The V and J genes are TRBV7-2 and TRBJ2-7; 10 bases are a match to TRBD2. Germline V gives CDR1 SGHTA, CDR2 FQGNSA. This CDR3 has 16 amino acids. V trimming: 5 bases; J trimming: 3 bases; junction bases outside the gene matches: 10. The CDR3 DNA reads as TGTGCCAGCAGCGCCTCTCGTCTAGCGGGAGTCTACGAGCAGTACTTC. Encoded protein: CASSASRLAGVYEQYF.